The entry below gives a single T cell receptor (beta chain) sequence along with its context. This clonotype has a single count. Its antigen remains unidentified. Base qualities are not at hand, and no much larger clone is one base apart. A solitary read yields weak support. RNA was extracted using the RNeasy kit, and roughly 0.5 to 1 microgram was reverse transcribed with random hexamers. TCR beta CDR3 regions were amplified with the immunoSEQ multiplex PCR assay covering 54 Vbeta and 13 Jbeta segments. PCR amplification bias was corrected using a synthetic template baseline for primer optimization and computational correction. Per the authors' processing: Reads were annotated to V, D and J genes according to IMGT and were analyzed with immunoSEQ Analyzer, with only productive sequences retained. To calculate clonality, Shannon entropy was normalized by log2 of the number of productive unique sequences and then subtracted from one. Public and private clones were assessed among the 100 most prevalent clones of each patient and control. Clones were defined as Susac-specific if absent from the healthy and MS cohorts, from more than 900 published viral clones and from other ImmuneACCESS disease sequences. TCRdb passed the public sequencing reads through fastp at Q25 and MiXCR, retaining productive beta sequences. Each entry merges the rows of one CDR3 protein and shows their most common DNA and genes. These V and J calls derive from TCRdb rather than the authors' analysis. In all, the sample holds about 400,000 distinct CDR3 sequences, and approximately 85% of those were seen once. Approximately 0.12% of the sample lies in the top ten.

The entry originates in a study of CD8 T cells in Susac syndrome (dated by TCRdb to the late 2010s). For the wider study: The study used repertoire sequencing to test whether antigen drove CD8+ T cell activation and differentiation in Susac syndrome. The clonality of the CD8+ T cell repertoire was compared across 11 to 12 healthy donors, about 14 Susac syndrome patients and about 15 multiple sclerosis patients. The paper as a whole reports these results and caveats: The number of individuals in the TCR sequencing and HLA analysis was acknowledged as relatively small.

Peripheral blood CD8+ and CD4+ T cells from healthy donors, Susac syndrome patients and multiple sclerosis patients were profiled using high-throughput TCR beta sequencing. Multiple sclerosis controls were treatment-naive patients with stable or active relapsing-remitting disease fulfilling revised McDonald criteria. Bulk CD8+ and CD4+ T cells were purified by magnetic negative isolation, while CD8+ TEMRA cells were enriched using FACS. Blood was drawn into EDTA tubes, processed within 24 hours, and PBMCs were isolated by density gradient centrifugation. PBMCs destined for TCR sequencing were cryopreserved in liquid nitrogen and later thawed in a 37 °C water bath. Purity of sorted or isolated CD4+, CD8+ and CD8+ TEMRA cells was at least 90%. From the germline V gene, CDR1 is SNHLY and CDR2 is FYNNEI. Between the V and J ends, shortened by 8 bases and 6 bases respectively, the junction contains 25 bases. The CDR3 starts with the cysteine, ends with the phenylalanine, and has 17 residues. CDR3 DNA is the only sequence kept; it has 51 bases, read in frame from the first base.

Sequencing input: CD8+ T cells from PBMCs. The sequence was collected from a human donor with multiple sclerosis. The rearrangement joined TRBV2 to TRBJ2-2; no D segment can be confidently identified. The CDR3 in this case is CASLGPRSQAAAGELFF. The nucleotide sequence reads TGTGCCAGCTTGGGTCCCAGAAGTCAGGCAGCCGCCGGGGAGCTGTTTTTT.